This record looks at one T cell receptor beta chain sequence and its context. The junction had 18 bases not matched to a gene; V was cut back by 5 bases and J by 6 bases. This CDR3 spans 20 amino acids. From germline, CDR1 is MNHEY and CDR2 SVGEGT. The data were obtained in a study of identical twins. Carrying unique molecular identifiers, the cDNA also gained a universal primer site through template switching. TCRdb independently ran MiXCR on the 5' RACE reads; one entry per CDR3 protein. The repertoire holds 500,000 to 550,000 distinct CDR3 sequences, about a fifth seen once, with around 0.48% in the top ten. The data were also submitted as part of a second study, on yellow fever vaccine responses in identical twins.

Sample: CD4+ T cells sorted from blood. The TCR originated in a woman younger than 35 in good health. The V gene is TRBV6-2 or TRBV6-3, the J gene TRBJ2-3; 15 bases fit TRBD2. The CDR3 region has the DNA TGTGCCAGCAGTCTACGGACTAGCGGGAGGGCCTCTGCTGGTAGGGATACGCAGTATTTT. It codes for CASSLRTSGRASAGRDTQYF.